These 30 T cell receptor beta chains were sequenced from one sample in a study of shared clonotypes between healthy human individuals (dated by TCRdb to the early 2020s). The library was made by the immunoSEQ multiplex PCR assay. TCRdb took this table from immuneACCESS and kept in-frame rearrangements with V and J called. Such tables lack part of the clones; where checked against another copy, unresolved V genes explain under half of the gap, and the rest is unexplained. This sample lists 450,000 to 500,000 clones; more than 75% were detected once. Jointly, the top ten make up approximately 12% of the sample. Sequencing input: PBMCs. Every receptor here comes from a woman between 40 and 50 years old in good health. Some clones in this sample may be carry-over from other donors' samples.

This chain uses TRBV6-5 with TRBJ1-2; D might be TRBD1 (5 bases). Germline CDR1 reads MNHEY; CDR2 reads SVGAGI. Trimming stripped 4 bases from V and 8 bases from J, with 14 bases between. The CDR3 runs to 13 residues. The CDR3 region is CASSSGGGEGYTF. In nucleotides, the CDR3 is TGTGCCAGCAGTTCCGGTGGGGGGGAGGGCTACACCTTC.

This clone has at least ten counts. This CDR3 reads CAWSSSVGGYTF. Written as DNA, the CDR3 is TGTGCCTGGAGTTCGTCCGTAGGAGGCTACACCTTC. V is TRBV30 and J is TRBJ1-2; D not certain. Trimming cost V 2 bases and J 8 bases, with 12 bases left between them. The CDR3 is made up of 12 amino acids. Germline CDR1 and CDR2: GTSNPN and SVGIG (reference sequence).

V usage is TRBV15 and J usage is TRBJ1-1; 7 bases align to TRBD1. This CDR3 contains 14 residues. Germline CDR1 LNHNV, CDR2 YYDKDF (reference sequence). V lost 3 bases, J lost 5 bases, and 6 bases stayed unmatched. The CDR3 here is CATSRRDRKTEAFF. The CDR3, as DNA: TGTGCCACCAGCAGGCGGGACAGAAAAACTGAAGCTTTCTTT.

The rearrangement links TRBV19 to TRBJ1-5; 7 bases align to TRBD1. The CDR3 covers 16 residues. Trimming took 10 bases from V and 4 from J; bases not matched to a gene: 16. Looked up from germline, CDR1 is LNHDA and CDR2 is SQIVND (reference sequence). Here the CDR3 reads CATTRQGERFNQPQHF. The CDR3 DNA follows: TGTGCCACTACCAGACAGGGAGAAAGATTTAATCAGCCCCAGCATTTT.

CDR3 residues: CASSDTTGELFF. CDR3 nucleotides: TGTGCCAGCTCTGACACCACCGGGGAGCTGTTTTTT. The chain employs TRBV19 and TRBJ2-2; no clear D. Germline CDR1 and CDR2: LNHDA and SQIVND (reference sequence). V lost 9 bases to trimming and J lost 4 bases, with 9 bases between them. CDR3 length equals 12 residues.

The chain recombines TRBV27 with TRBJ2-3; 8 bases agree with TRBD2. CDR1 and CDR2 from the germline V gene are MNHEY and SMNVEV (reference sequence). V shed 5 bases and J 3 bases; nucleotides not matched to a gene: 7. CDR3 length equals 15 residues. CDR3 nucleotides: TGTGCCAGCAGTCGGGATCCGGGAGGGACAGATACGCAGTATTTT. Residues: CASSRDPGGTDTQYF.

This clone appeared once. The gene calls are TRBV28 and TRBJ1-1; D remains unclear. This CDR3 has 14 amino acids. CDR1 and CDR2 (germline): MDHEN, SYDVKM. Between the trimmed V and J ends, which lost 6 bases and 1 base, there was a span of 12 bases. The DNA for the CDR3 is TGTGCCAGCAGCCCGGACGCCGAGAACACTGAAGCTTTCTTT. Translation: CASSPDAENTEAFF.

The J gene is TRBJ2-6, the V gene TRBV5-1; D is uncertain. The length of the CDR3 is 12 residues. In germline, CDR1 is SGHRS, CDR2 YFSETQ. Deletions cut 0 bases from V and 6 bases from J, with 1 base between. Here the CDR3 reads CASSLEANVLTF. DNA for the CDR3: TGCGCCAGCAGCTTGGAGGCCAACGTCCTGACTTTC.

This clone has just one count. One end of the junction varies from germline; a read error may be responsible. The chain joins TRBV10-2 to TRBJ2-3; TRBD2 agrees at 7 bases. Germline V lookup: CDR1 WSHSY, CDR2 SAAADI. The CDR3 extends over 14 amino acids. The CDR3 sequence is CASSIGGSRDTQYF. Written as DNA, the CDR3 is TGCGCCAGCAGTATCGGCGGGAGCAGAGATACGCAGTATTTT.

This chain joins TRBV5-5 and TRBJ1-3; 8 bases map to TRBD1. Looked up from germline, CDR1 is SGHKS and CDR2 is YYEKEE (reference sequence). With V trimmed by 1 base and J by 0 bases, 6 bases remained unmatched. CDR3 length equals 17 residues. The CDR3 protein is CASSLWTGYYSGNTIYF. For the CDR3, the DNA is TGTGCCAGCAGCTTGTGGACAGGGTATTACTCTGGAAACACCATATATTTT.

This clone was detected a few times. The chain has TRBV11-2 and TRBJ2-7; D might be TRBD2 (5 bases). Germline CDR1 SGHAT, CDR2 FQNNGV. The V gene lost 5 bases and the J gene lost 2 bases, with 13 bases spanning the gap. The CDR3 runs 14 residues. The CDR3: CASSTSPGTYEQYF. CDR3 in DNA: TGTGCCAGCAGCACAAGTCCCGGGACCTACGAGCAGTACTTC. The full variable domain, its missing parts supplied by reference TRBV11-2 and TRBJ2-7, is EAGVAQSPRYKIIEKRQSVAFWCNPISGHATLYWYQQILGQGPKLLIQFQNNGVVDDSQLPKDRFSAERLKGVDSTLKIQPAKLEDSAVYLCASSTSPGTYEQYFGPGTRLTVT.

V gene TRBV30 combines with J gene TRBJ1-2; 9 nucleotides align to TRBD1. Unmatched junction bases numbered 11, after V lost 0 bases and J lost 3 bases. The CDR3 spans 17 residues. CDR1 is GTSNPN and CDR2 is SVGIG in the germline V gene (reference sequence). CDR3 loop: CAWSVPPGQGFDYGYTF. The CDR3 DNA reads as TGTGCCTGGAGTGTACCCCCGGGACAGGGCTTCGACTATGGCTACACCTTC. The entire variable domain, with the rest obtained from reference TRBV30 and TRBJ1-2, is as follows: SQTIHQWPATLVQPVGSPLSLECTVEGTSNPNLYWYRQAAGRGLQLLFYSVGIGQISSEVPQNLSASRPQDRQFILSSKKLLLSDSGFYLCAWSVPPGQGFDYGYTFGSGTRLTVV.

This clone was picked up a small number of times. This chain connects TRBV29-1 to TRBJ1-2; D gene unclear. Germline V gives CDR1 SQVTM, CDR2 ANQGSEA. This CDR3 region has 10 residues. V gave up 3 bases and J gave up 7 bases, with 6 bases separating them. CDR3 in DNA: TGCAGCGTTGAGGAGGGTGGCTACACCTTC. Its translation is CSVEEGGYTF.

This CDR3 is CASSTGTGSIYEQYF. The CDR3 DNA sequence: TGTGCCAGCAGTACCGGGACAGGATCGATCTACGAGCAGTACTTC. The chain couples TRBV7-9 to TRBJ2-7, with TRBD1 matching 8 bases. Germline V gives CDR1 SEHNR, CDR2 FQNEAQ (reference sequence). This CDR3 spans 15 amino acids. The V and J ends lost 6 bases and 3 bases, in that order; junction bases with no gene match: 10.

The chain is built from TRBV7-3 and TRBJ2-1; the D is unclear. Deletions cut 0 bases from V and 8 bases from J, with 11 bases between. In germline, CDR1 is SGHTA, CDR2 FQGTGA. This CDR3 is built from 14 residues. The chain's CDR3 is CASSLTGRWDEQFF. CDR3 sequence (DNA): TGTGCCAGCAGCTTAACTGGGCGGTGGGATGAGCAGTTCTTC.

About this clone itself: A much more abundant neighbour one base away suggests this may be a read error. The chain has TRBV30 and TRBJ2-3, with 10 bases that match TRBD2. Germline V CDR1 and CDR2: GTSNPN, SVGIG (reference sequence). CDR3 length: 15 residues. The CDR3 is CAWSELAGLTDMQYF. The CDR3 nucleotides read TGTGCCTGGAGTGAACTAGCGGGACTTACAGATATGCAGTATTTT.

Concerning this clone itself: A read error is the likely source, as a far larger clone sits one nucleotide away. The chain recombines TRBV19 with TRBJ2-6; D is undetermined. Looked up from germline, CDR1 is LNHDA and CDR2 is SQIVND (reference sequence). The CDR3 spans 15 residues. CDR3 in amino acids: CTSSTLISGANVLTF. CDR3 nucleotide sequence: TGTACCAGTAGTACCTTAATCTCTGGGGCCAACGTCCTGACTTTC.

The chain carries TRBV25-1 and TRBJ1-2, with a weak D call TRBD1 (6 bases). Trimming pared 0 bases from V and 7 bases from J, leaving 15 bases between. The length of the CDR3 is 15 residues. Germline loops: CDR1 MGHDK, CDR2 SYGVNS. The CDR3 coding sequence is TGTGCCAGCAGTGAATATCGGAGGCGAGGGGGTGGCTACACCTTC. It translates to CASSEYRRRGGGYTF.

The rearrangement joins TRBV25-1 to TRBJ2-7; 10 nucleotides align to TRBD2. Trimming removed 6 bases from V and 5 bases from J; junction bases left unmatched: 4. This CDR3 has 13 residues. Germline-derived CDR1 and CDR2 are MGHDK and SYGVNS. As DNA, the CDR3 is TGTGCCAGCAGGCTAGCGGGAGCCCACGAGCAGTACTTC. Its translation is CASRLAGAHEQYF.

J is TRBJ2-1 and V is TRBV6-5, with 7 bases aligning to TRBD2. V gave up 6 bases and J gave up 8 bases; unmatched junction bases: 4. The CDR3 runs to 12 residues. Looked up from germline, CDR1 is MNHEY and CDR2 is SVGAGI. The CDR3 loop reads CASSRTRYEQFF. Written as DNA, the CDR3 is TGTGCCAGCAGCCGGACTAGATATGAGCAGTTCTTC.

The DNA of the CDR3 is TGTGCCAGCAGCTCGGCCGGGTCAGGGTTGGTCGGGGAGCTGTTTTTT. Translated: CASSSAGSGLVGELFF. The V and J genes are TRBV5-6 and TRBJ2-2; D may be TRBD1 (5 bases). With 3 bases removed from V and 7 bases from J, the gap between germline ends came to 19 bases. Germline lookup yields CDR1 SGHDT and CDR2 YYEEEE. The CDR3 consists of 16 residues.

This chain uses TRBV7-2 with TRBJ1-1; the D is unclear. V lost 2 bases to trimming and J lost 0 bases, with 13 bases between them. Looked up from germline, CDR1 is SGHTA and CDR2 is FQGNSA. The CDR3 has 16 residues. As DNA, the CDR3 is TGTGCCAGCAGCTTAAACACGAGACCAATGAACACTGAAGCTTTCTTT. Protein sequence: CASSLNTRPMNTEAFF.

The chain uses TRBV5-1 and TRBJ2-7, with 11 bases that match TRBD2. This CDR3 has 17 residues. With 4 bases clipped from V and 1 base from J, the junction kept 10 bases outside the gene matches. CDR1 is SGHRS, CDR2 YFSETQ, per germline. The CDR3 spells CASSKTTGTSGSYEQYF. As DNA, the CDR3 is TGCGCCAGCAGCAAAACGACCGGGACTAGCGGATCCTACGAGCAGTACTTC.

The J gene is TRBJ2-1, the V gene TRBV2; a possible D gene is TRBD2 (6 bases). Looked up from germline, CDR1 is SNHLY and CDR2 is FYNNEI. Trimming shortened V by 5 bases and J by 12 bases, and 14 bases separated the two germline ends. The CDR3 covers 12 residues. The CDR3 protein is CASSPSPEGQFF. The CDR3 nucleotides read TGTGCCAGCAGTCCCTCCCCGGAGGGGCAGTTCTTC.

The chain's CDR3 is CASSLSLNTEAFF. The CDR3, as DNA: TGTGCCAGCAGCTTATCGTTGAACACTGAAGCTTTCTTT. The V and J genes are TRBV11-2 and TRBJ1-1; D is uncertain. V was cut by 2 bases and J by 0 bases, with 4 bases left in between. The CDR3 totals 13 residues. Germline loops: CDR1 SGHAT, CDR2 FQNNGV.

This clone was seen a few times. V and J are TRBV19 and TRBJ1-5; no definite D call. The CDR3 covers 14 residues. Germline CDR1 reads LNHDA; CDR2 reads SQIVND (reference sequence). Trimming left V 4 bases short and J 0 bases short, with 7 bases between. The CDR3 DNA follows: TGTGCCAGTAGTAGTACATATAGCAATCAGCCCCAGCATTTT. This codes for CASSSTYSNQPQHF.

The chain employs TRBV5-1 and TRBJ2-3; possibly TRBD1 or TRBD2 for D (5 bases each). Trimming stripped 3 bases from V and 2 bases from J, with 13 bases between. CDR1 and CDR2 (germline): SGHRS, YFSETQ. CDR3 length: 15 amino acids. The CDR3 loop reads CASSSSGPFTDTQYF. The DNA of the CDR3 is TGCGCCAGCAGCTCCTCGGGGCCCTTCACAGATACGCAGTATTTT. Full variable domain (outside the CDR3, taken from reference TRBV5-1 and TRBJ2-3): KAGVTQTPRYLIKTRGQQVTLSCSPISGHRSVSWYQQTPGQGLQFLFEYFSETQRNKGNFPGRFSGRQFSNSRSEMNVSTLELGDSALYLCASSSSGPFTDTQYFGPGTRLTVL.

Worth noting for this clone: Other DNA sequences of this sample code for an identical CDR3. This chain links TRBV29-1 with TRBJ2-1; a weak D match, TRBD2 (5 bases). There are 13 residues in the CDR3. V lost 6 bases and J lost 4, with 13 bases in between. Germline V gives CDR1 SQVTM, CDR2 ANQGSEA. CDR3 sequence reads: CSVLEAVYNEQFF. CDR3 bases: TGCAGCGTCCTGGAAGCGGTTTACAATGAGCAGTTCTTC.

The chain carries TRBV7-9 and TRBJ2-1; the D gene is possibly TRBD2 (7 bases). The CDR3 covers 16 residues. Per germline, CDR1 SEHNR and CDR2 FQNEAQ (reference sequence). V was pared by 1 base and J by 5 bases, with 15 bases between. CDR3 loop: CASSLVGSGGDNEQFF. CDR3 nucleotides: TGTGCCAGCAGCTTAGTAGGCTCGGGGGGCGACAATGAGCAGTTCTTC.

The gene calls are TRBV4-2 and TRBJ2-1; 9 bases are shared with TRBD2. Germline V gene lookup returns CDR1 LGHNA and CDR2 YNFKEQ. Trimming took 0 bases from V and 5 from J; bases not matched to a gene: 5. This CDR3 contains 16 residues. The CDR3 loop is CASSQDLAGAHNEQFF. The CDR3 nucleotides are TGTGCCAGCAGCCAAGACTTAGCGGGAGCCCACAATGAGCAGTTCTTC.